The next 2 T cell receptor beta chains were all read from a single sample in a study of neurological immune-mediated disorders. TCRdb itself ran the 5' RACE reads through MiXCR, one entry per CDR3 protein. Of some 34,000 distinct CDR3 sequences in the sample, about 1.4% were seen once. The sequencing sample was made of PBMCs. The receptor set was obtained from a woman aged 25 to 45 with multiple sclerosis.

This clonotype was seen repeatedly, ten times or more. The gene calls are TRBV20-1 and TRBJ2-3; 10 nucleotides align to TRBD2. This CDR3 region has 15 residues. Germline loops: CDR1 DFQATT, CDR2 SNEGSKA (reference sequence). Germline trimming cut 1 base from V and 6 bases from J; bases unmatched to any gene: 7. CDR3 coding DNA: TGCAGTGCTAGAGGGGGACTAGCGCGCCGCGATACGCAGTATTTT. This translates into CSARGGLARRDTQYF.

The table lists this clonotype with many counts. The chain carries TRBV14 and TRBJ1-1; D unclear. Germline V gene data show CDR1 as SGHDN and CDR2 as FVKESK. CDR3 length equals 13 residues. Deletions cut 10 bases from V and 3 bases from J, with 15 bases between. DNA of the CDR3: TGTGCCACCAAAGCCCCGGGCCACACTGAAGCTTTCTTT. Residues: CATKAPGHTEAFF.